Below, 32 T cell receptor beta chains from the same sample are listed, as sequenced in a study of T cell changes during pregnancy in multiple sclerosis. Sequenced by immunoSEQ multiplex PCR; TCRdb stores in-frame clones only, minus some. This table holds 60,000 to 75,000 clones, approximately 94% found once. Sequences were derived from CD8+ T cells from peripheral blood mononuclear cells, sampled in the second trimester of pregnancy. These receptors were obtained from a female donor with multiple sclerosis, enrolled in a pregnancy study.

CDR3 residues: CASSLGLAGGPKYEQYF. The CDR3 bases are TGTGCCAGCAGCTTGGGACTAGCGGGAGGGCCTAAATACGAGCAGTACTTC. The rearrangement links TRBV7-8 to TRBJ2-7; 16 nucleotides agree with TRBD2. Germline V CDR1 and CDR2: SGHVS, FQNEAQ. The CDR3 consists of 17 residues. The junction had 6 bases not matched to a gene; V was cut back by 3 bases and J by 4 bases.

Only one count was recorded for this clone. This chain links TRBV6-6 with TRBJ2-7; 9 bases are a match to TRBD2. The CDR3 loop spans 16 amino acids. Germline V gene sequence: CDR1 MNHNY, CDR2 SVGAGI (reference sequence). Trimming removed 0 bases from V and 4 bases from J; junction bases left unmatched: 7. In nucleotides, the CDR3 is TGTGCCAGCAGTTACTCGGCTAGCGGGAAAGGGTACGAGCAGTACTTC. This gives the protein CASSYSASGKGYEQYF.

The chain carries TRBV4-1 and TRBJ2-7; tentatively, D is TRBD1 (5 bases). The CDR3 length is 12 residues. Trimming removed 6 bases from V and 1 base from J, with 7 bases in between. Per germline, CDR1 MGHRA and CDR2 YSYEKL. CDR3 sequence: CASSHRSYEQYF. DNA of the CDR3: TGCGCCAGCAGTCACAGGTCCTACGAGCAGTACTTC.

The sample holds one count of this clone. V usage is TRBV4-1 and J usage is TRBJ2-3, with 10 bases that match TRBD2. The CDR3 extends over 18 amino acids. Germline trimming cut 1 base from V and 2 bases from J; bases unmatched to any gene: 9. Germline CDR1 MGHRA, CDR2 YSYEKL. The chain's CDR3 is CASSQVQTSGRPTDTQYF. The CDR3 DNA reads as TGCGCCAGCAGCCAAGTCCAGACTAGCGGGCGACCCACAGATACGCAGTATTTT.

This clone was counted once. V usage is TRBV9 and J usage is TRBJ1-1, with D maybe TRBD1 (5 bases). CDR3 length equals 15 residues. Trimming left V 0 bases short and J 0 bases short, with 9 bases between. Germline CDR1 and CDR2: SGDLS and YYNGEE. The CDR3 DNA reads as TGTGCCAGCAGCGTAGAAAGGGGTCTGAACACTGAAGCTTTCTTT. This encodes CASSVERGLNTEAFF. Full variable domain (outside the CDR3, taken from reference TRBV9 and TRBJ1-1): DSGVTQTPKHLITATGQRVTLRCSPRSGDLSVYWYQQSLDQGLQFLIQYYNGEERAKGNILERFSAQQFPDLHSELNLSSLELGDSALYFCASSVERGLNTEAFFGQGTRLTVV.

This chain links TRBV7-8 with TRBJ2-4; 8 nucleotides align to TRBD1. J lost 0 bases, V lost 0 bases, and 1 base had no gene match. Per the germline V gene, CDR1 is SGHVS and CDR2 is FQNEAQ. CDR3 length: 16 residues. The CDR3 is CASSLAGQVAKNIQYF. As DNA, the CDR3 is TGTGCCAGCAGCTTAGCGGGACAGGTAGCCAAAAACATTCAGTACTTC.

This clone occurred once. The V and J genes are TRBV5-1 and TRBJ1-1; no reliable D call. This CDR3 has 13 residues. Germline values: CDR1 SGHRS, CDR2 YFSETQ. V was pared by 2 bases and J by 3 bases, with 8 bases between. The CDR3 DNA reads TGCGCCAGCAGCTTCTATCAGGACACTGAAGCTTTCTTT. Its translation: CASSFYQDTEAFF. The variable domain in full, with the rest retrieved from reference TRBV5-1 and TRBJ1-1, is KAGVTQTPRYLIKTRGQQVTLSCSPISGHRSVSWYQQTPGQGLQFLFEYFSETQRNKGNFPGRFSGRQFSNSRSEMNVSTLELGDSALYLCASSFYQDTEAFFGQGTRLTVV.

The chain is built from TRBV11-2 and TRBJ1-1, with D possibly being TRBD1 (5 bases). This CDR3 region has 13 residues. V was trimmed by 4 bases and J by 4 bases, leaving 10 bases between them. Germline lookup yields CDR1 SGHAT and CDR2 FQNNGV. CDR3: CASSSGISTEAFF. CDR3 coding DNA: TGTGCCAGCAGCTCAGGGATTAGCACTGAAGCTTTCTTT.

The V call is TRBV7-6, the J call TRBJ2-7, with a weak D call TRBD2 (6 bases). Germline V gene sequence: CDR1 SGHVS, CDR2 FNYEAQ. V was trimmed by 8 bases and J by 6 bases, leaving 20 bases between them. The CDR3 is 14 amino acids. CDR3 DNA sequence: TGTGCCAGCCAGCTGGGGGGTAGTGGGGGCGAGCAGTACTTC. Translating it yields CASQLGGSGGEQYF.

A single count supports this clone. The V and J genes are TRBV10-3 and TRBJ2-7; maybe TRBD2 (6 bases). This CDR3 is 15 amino acids long. Germline V gene lookup returns CDR1 ENHRY and CDR2 SYGVKD. V was shortened by 6 bases and J by 3 bases, with 18 bases between the two germline ends. The CDR3: CAIRWGGADLYEQYF. DNA for the CDR3: TGTGCCATCAGGTGGGGCGGGGCAGACCTCTACGAGCAGTACTTC.

This sequence joins TRBV19 and TRBJ1-4; D unresolved. The CDR3 is 15 residues long. V gave up 2 bases and J gave up 4 bases, with 11 bases separating them. Germline V gene sequence: CDR1 LNHDA, CDR2 SQIVND (reference sequence). The DNA of the CDR3 is TGTGCCAGTAGTATAACTATGTCGGGTAATGAAAAACTGTTTTTT. This sequence encodes CASSITMSGNEKLFF.

The V gene is TRBV19, the J gene TRBJ2-7, with D tentatively TRBD2 (7 bases). Germline V gene data show CDR1 as LNHDA and CDR2 as SQIVND (reference sequence). Deletions cut 4 bases from V and 6 bases from J, with 13 bases between. The CDR3 is 13 residues long. The CDR3 is CASSTGGLGEQYF. CDR3 nucleotide sequence: TGTGCCAGTAGTACCGGGGGGCTTGGCGAGCAGTACTTC.

This chain links TRBV5-6 with TRBJ2-1; D remains ambiguous. This CDR3 comprises 13 residues. V shed 0 bases and J shed 7 bases, with 8 bases lying between them. CDR1 SGHDT and CDR2 YYEEEE come from the germline V gene. The CDR3 sequence: CASSLGVGNEQFF. The DNA for the CDR3 is TGTGCCAGCAGCTTGGGGGTCGGGAATGAGCAGTTCTTC.

The CDR3 coding sequence is TGTGCCAGCAGCGCTTCAGGGGGGAATGAGCAGTTCTTC. It yields the protein CASSASGGNEQFF. The V gene is TRBV7-3, the J gene TRBJ2-1, with D maybe TRBD1 (7 bases). Trimming removed 5 bases from V and 7 bases from J, with 12 bases in between. The germline CDR1 and CDR2 sequences are SGHTA and FQGTGA. This CDR3 has 13 amino acids.

The chain combines TRBV27 with TRBJ2-2; D is ambiguous. Germline V CDR1 and CDR2: MNHEY, SMNVEV (reference sequence). The CDR3 is 14 amino acids. V lost 7 bases to trimming and J lost 3 bases, with 12 bases between them. CDR3 in DNA: TGTGCCAGCATGACGGATCGGGACACCGGGGAGCTGTTTTTT. Protein: CASMTDRDTGELFF.

The V and J genes are TRBV9 and TRBJ2-1, with D hard to call. The CDR3 contains 12 residues. Germline V CDR1 and CDR2: SGDLS, YYNGEE. V was clipped by 0 bases and J by 6 bases, with 4 bases between them. In DNA form, the CDR3 reads TGTGCCAGCAGCGTAGGCAGCAATGAGCAGTTCTTC. Protein sequence: CASSVGSNEQFF.

The chain joins TRBV2 to TRBJ2-5; no reliable D call. From germline, CDR1 is SNHLY and CDR2 FYNNEI. Trimming removed 4 bases at V and 3 bases at J, with 6 bases between. This CDR3 has 12 residues. CDR3: CASSALEETQYF. The DNA for the CDR3 is TGTGCCAGCAGTGCGCTAGAAGAGACCCAGTACTTC.

This chain links TRBV2 with TRBJ1-2, with D possibly matching TRBD1 (5 bases). This CDR3 spans 16 amino acids. V was clipped by 6 bases and J by 0 bases, with 17 bases between them. Germline V lookup: CDR1 SNHLY, CDR2 FYNNEI. CDR3 in DNA: TGTGCCAGCAGGGGGCGGCTCCTACCCCCTAACTATGGCTACACCTTC. Protein sequence: CASRGRLLPPNYGYTF.

The V and J genes are TRBV5-8 and TRBJ2-7; TRBD1 matches at 8 bases. The length of the CDR3 is 15 residues. Trimming at V came to 2 bases and at J to 5 bases, leaving 9 bases not matched to a gene. Germline loops: CDR1 SGHTS, CDR2 YDEGEE. CDR3 DNA sequence: TGTGCCAGCAGCTTTTTACAGGGGGAATGGAACGAGCAGTACTTC. Protein: CASSFLQGEWNEQYF.

This chain links TRBV7-6 with TRBJ1-1, with 7 nucleotides matching TRBD1. V dropped 5 bases and J dropped 2; count of bases not matched to a gene: 11. Germline CDR1 is SGHVS and CDR2 is FNYEAQ. CDR3 length: 16 amino acids. The CDR3, as DNA: TGTGCCAGCAGCGAGGGACCGGAGGGGGCAAACACTGAAGCTTTCTTT. This sequence encodes CASSEGPEGANTEAFF.

This clone showed up just a few times. The DNA for the CDR3 is TGTGCCAGCAGCCCCCGGACTAGCGGGAGAACCGACGAGCAGTACTTC. Translated: CASSPRTSGRTDEQYF. The V call is TRBV9, the J call TRBJ2-7; TRBD2 matches 13 bases. The CDR3 totals 16 residues. The J segment lost 5 bases and the V segment lost 4 bases, leaving 9 bases of the junction unmatched. Germline assignment: CDR1 SGDLS and CDR2 YYNGEE.

This sequence joins TRBV4-1 and TRBJ2-1; 7 bases agree with TRBD2. The CDR3 runs 19 residues. Losses at the gene ends were 4 bases for V and 0 bases for J; bases not matched to a gene: 15. Germline V gives CDR1 MGHRA, CDR2 YSYEKL. DNA of the CDR3: TGCGCCAGCAGCCCCCCCGGTCGGGCGGGGGATAGCTCCTACAATGAGCAGTTCTTC. Translation: CASSPPGRAGDSSYNEQFF.

The rearrangement links TRBV27 to TRBJ2-5, with TRBD1 identical over 7 bases. Germline CDR1 is MNHEY and CDR2 is SMNVEV (reference sequence). The CDR3 contains 15 residues. Germline trimming cut 4 bases from V and 5 bases from J; bases unmatched to any gene: 10. The CDR3 here is CASSSGSTGFETQYF. The CDR3 bases are TGTGCCAGCAGTTCAGGATCGACAGGGTTTGAGACCCAGTACTTC.

This chain links TRBV19 with TRBJ2-6; D is uncertain. The CDR3 totals 16 residues. V was shortened by 5 bases and J by 0 bases, with 11 bases between the two germline ends. Germline CDR1 is LNHDA and CDR2 is SQIVND (reference sequence). CDR3 coding DNA: TGTGCCAGTAGTCCCTCCCACGGCTCTGGGGCCAACGTCCTGACTTTC. It codes for CASSPSHGSGANVLTF.

The CDR3 coding sequence is TGTGCCAGCAGCCCCTTCGACAATGTCTATGGCTACACCTTC. It encodes CASSPFDNVYGYTF. V and J are TRBV5-4 and TRBJ1-2; D not certain. Germline CDR1 SGHNT, CDR2 YYREEE (reference sequence). V dropped 4 bases and J dropped 4 bases, with 14 bases sitting between them. The CDR3 length is 14 residues.

The chain has TRBV4-3 and TRBJ1-2; D call uncertain. The CDR3 is 15 amino acids. V lost 0 bases, J lost 4 bases, and 12 bases lay in between. Per germline, CDR1 LGHNA and CDR2 YSLEER. The CDR3 nucleotides read TGCGCCAGCAGCCAAGACCCCGGGAACCTCTATGGCTACACCTTC. The encoded protein is CASSQDPGNLYGYTF.

This clone was seen only a few times. J is TRBJ1-1 and V is TRBV5-4, with 7 bases lining up with TRBD1. CDR1 is SGHNT and CDR2 is YYREEE in the germline V gene (reference sequence). The trim removed 4 bases at V and 5 bases at J, leaving 8 bases unmatched. This CDR3 contains 14 residues. The CDR3 bases are TGTGCCAGCAGCCTGACAGGGAGGAGAACTGAAGCTTTCTTT. Translated, it gives CASSLTGRRTEAFF.

This clone has a single count. This chain uses TRBV13 with TRBJ1-1; 7 nucleotides line up with TRBD1. With V trimmed by 4 bases and J by 1 base, 6 bases remained unmatched. Germline V gene lookup returns CDR1 PRHDT and CDR2 FYEKMQ (reference sequence). The CDR3 is 15 residues long. The CDR3 DNA reads as TGTGCCAGCAGCTCGACAGGGCCGGGGAACACTGAAGCTTTCTTT. It translates to CASSSTGPGNTEAFF.

The chain combines TRBV5-8 with TRBJ2-5; 8 nucleotides match TRBD2. Trimming cost V 4 bases and J 5 bases; bases outside gene matches: 13. Germline values: CDR1 SGHTS, CDR2 YDEGEE. The CDR3 is made up of 16 amino acids. CDR3 sequence (DNA): TGTGCCAGCAGCGGTTATCCCGGGAGGGCCCGGGAGACCCAGTACTTC. As protein: CASSGYPGRARETQYF.

The chain recombines TRBV5-4 with TRBJ1-2, with 8 bases identical to TRBD1. This CDR3 has 14 residues. V dropped 3 bases and J dropped 4; count of bases not matched to a gene: 5. CDR1 is SGHNT, CDR2 YYREEE, per germline (reference sequence). CDR3 in amino acids: CASSSRTGSYGYTF. The CDR3 DNA reads TGTGCCAGCAGCTCGAGGACAGGGAGCTATGGCTACACCTTC.

This clone was seen only once. The chain joins TRBV9 to TRBJ2-7; 9 nucleotides agree with TRBD2. Germline V gene data show CDR1 as SGDLS and CDR2 as YYNGEE. The CDR3 totals 15 residues. Trimming took 0 bases from V and 3 from J; bases not matched to a gene: 4. The CDR3 region is CASSVEAGGGYEQYF. The CDR3 region has the DNA TGTGCCAGCAGCGTAGAGGCGGGAGGGGGCTACGAGCAGTACTTC. Combining the CDR3 with reference TRBV9 and TRBJ2-7 gives the whole variable domain DSGVTQTPKHLITATGQRVTLRCSPRSGDLSVYWYQQSLDQGLQFLIQYYNGEERAKGNILERFSAQQFPDLHSELNLSSLELGDSALYFCASSVEAGGGYEQYFGPGTRLTVT.

CDR3 in amino acids: CASSPGGTGGAYEQYF. DNA of the CDR3: TGCGCCAGCAGCCCTGGCGGGACAGGGGGCGCCTACGAGCAGTACTTC. This chain joins TRBV4-1 and TRBJ2-7; TRBD1 aligns across 12 bases. This CDR3 has 16 amino acids. Germline V gene lookup returns CDR1 MGHRA and CDR2 YSYEKL. Trimming took 4 bases from V and 2 from J; bases not matched to a gene: 6.